The present T cell receptor beta chain was sequenced within a study of blood T cell repertoires in COVID-19. Study as a whole: Whether acute or convalescent, the COVID-19 samples came from the United States, Italy and Spain.

The CDR3 is 19 residues long. V was clipped by 1 base and J by 0 bases; unmatched bases: 13. Germline V gene lookup returns CDR1 SGHRS and CDR2 YFSETQ. Methods used by the authors: Reference gene primer amplification gave estimated nucleated cell counts. Some clones are missing from TCRdb's copy, which holds only in-frame ones; the method was immunoSEQ multiplex PCR. The V and J calls and clone size were taken over from that table, and D and trimming were inferred from the DNA. The table includes roughly 440,000 clones, more than 70% detected once. The chain has TRBV5-1 and TRBJ2-7; 10 bases match TRBD2. The receptor was derived from a woman in her forties or fifties with COVID-19, enrolled during active disease. Sequenced sample: peripheral blood. CDR3 amino acids: CASSLNPSGGLWSSYEQYF. CDR3 nucleotide sequence: TGCGCCAGCAGCTTGAATCCTAGCGGGGGCCTCTGGAGCTCCTACGAGCAGTACTTC.